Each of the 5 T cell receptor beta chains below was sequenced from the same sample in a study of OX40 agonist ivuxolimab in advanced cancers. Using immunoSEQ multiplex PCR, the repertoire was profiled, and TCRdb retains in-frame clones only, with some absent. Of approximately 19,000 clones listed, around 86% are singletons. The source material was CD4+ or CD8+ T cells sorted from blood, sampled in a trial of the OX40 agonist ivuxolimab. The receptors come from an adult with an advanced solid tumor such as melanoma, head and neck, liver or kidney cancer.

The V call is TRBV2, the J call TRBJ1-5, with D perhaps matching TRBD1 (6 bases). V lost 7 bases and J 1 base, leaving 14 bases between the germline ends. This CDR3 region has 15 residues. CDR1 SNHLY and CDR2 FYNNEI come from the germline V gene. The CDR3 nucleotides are TGTGCCAGCACGGGGGCGATTAAAAGCAATCAGCCCCAGCATTTT. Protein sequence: CASTGAIKSNQPQHF.

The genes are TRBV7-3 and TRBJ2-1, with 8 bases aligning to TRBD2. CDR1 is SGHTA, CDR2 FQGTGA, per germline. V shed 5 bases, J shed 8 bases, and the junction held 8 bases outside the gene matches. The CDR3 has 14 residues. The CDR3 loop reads CASSPRTSQDEQFF. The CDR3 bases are TGTGCCAGCAGCCCCCGGACTAGCCAGGATGAGCAGTTCTTC.

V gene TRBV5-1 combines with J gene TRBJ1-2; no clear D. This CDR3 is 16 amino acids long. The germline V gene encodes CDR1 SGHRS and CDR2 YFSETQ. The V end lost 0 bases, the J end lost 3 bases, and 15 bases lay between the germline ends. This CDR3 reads CASSLGFRDGYYGYTF. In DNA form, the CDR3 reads TGCGCCAGCAGCTTGGGATTTCGCGACGGATACTATGGCTACACCTTC.

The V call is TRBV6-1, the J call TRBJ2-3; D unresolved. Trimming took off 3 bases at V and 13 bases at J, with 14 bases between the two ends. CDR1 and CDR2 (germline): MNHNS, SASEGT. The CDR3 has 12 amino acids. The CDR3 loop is CASSDGRPSEYF. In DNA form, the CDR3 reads TGTGCCAGCAGTGATGGGCGGCCTAGTGAGTATTTT.

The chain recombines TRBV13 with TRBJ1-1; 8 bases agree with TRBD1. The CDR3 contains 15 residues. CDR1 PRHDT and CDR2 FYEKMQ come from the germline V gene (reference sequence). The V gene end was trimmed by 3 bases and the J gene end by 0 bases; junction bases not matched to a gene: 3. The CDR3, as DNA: TGTGCCAGCAGCTTCCAGGGGGCCCTGAACACTGAAGCTTTCTTT. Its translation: CASSFQGALNTEAFF.